This T cell receptor beta chain was observed in a study of OX40 agonist ivuxolimab in advanced cancers. About the study: It was permissible to have had prior anti-PD-1, anti-PD-L1 or anti-CTLA-4 therapy, and around 40% had some. Study conclusions and caveats: CD8+ T cells were the subset that, on average, had more expanded clones than CD4+. At doses 0.1 to 3.0 mg/kg, CD4+ and CD8+ clones expanded.

CDR1 is SEHNR and CDR2 is FQNEAQ in the germline V gene (reference sequence). The CDR3 is made up of 16 amino acids. V lost 7 bases to trimming and J lost 0 bases; unmatched junction nucleotides: 10. Sequencing was performed with immunoSEQ multiplex PCR; in TCRdb, only in-frame clones are kept and a portion is missing. This sample has 15,000 to 20,000 clones, with roughly 80% found just once. About this clone: The antigen is unknown.

The sequence derives from an adult with an advanced solid tumor such as melanoma, head and neck, liver or kidney cancer. The chain links TRBV7-9 to TRBJ2-3; 7 nucleotides line up with TRBD2. Sequences were derived from CD4+ or CD8+ T cells sorted from blood, sampled in a trial of the OX40 agonist ivuxolimab. The CDR3 loop is CASTSRLALSTDTQYF. The DNA of the CDR3 is TGTGCCAGCACCTCTCGACTAGCCCTAAGCACAGATACGCAGTATTTT.